This entry lists 17 T cell receptor beta chains sequenced from one sample in a study of post-analysis software for immune sequencing data. Whole-study findings and limits: TRBV segments more frequent in patients than in controls numbered five and included TRBV5-6, TRBV5-1 and TRBV20-1.

These receptors' antigens are unknown. Built from TCR beta cDNA, the libraries had unique molecular identifiers in them. TCRdb re-analysed the PCR reads in MiXCR, keeping a single row per CDR3 protein. The sample lists about 800,000 distinct CDR3 sequences, 30% seen once, with around 0.6% in the top ten. Sequenced: blood. These receptors originate from a girl aged 10 to 17 with multiple sclerosis.

This clonotype occurred a few times. The chain couples TRBV12-3 or TRBV12-4 to TRBJ2-3; possible D gene TRBD1, 5 bases. CDR3 size: 15 residues. Deletions cut 4 bases from V and 2 bases from J, with 13 bases between. The CDR3 DNA reads TGTGCCAGCAGTTATAAGGGGATAGTCACAGATACGCAGTATTTT. It yields the protein CASSYKGIVTDTQYF.

This CDR3 reads CASSQEGAEAFF. The DNA for the CDR3 is TGCGCCAGCAGCCAAGAGGGGGCTGAAGCTTTCTTT. The chain joins TRBV4-1 to TRBJ1-1, with D possibly being TRBD1 (5 bases). V gave up 0 bases and J gave up 6 bases, with 5 bases separating them. The CDR3 sequence is 12 residues long. The V gene's germline CDR1 is MGHRA and CDR2 YSYEKL.

V gene TRBV7-2 combines with J gene TRBJ2-5; D might be TRBD1 or TRBD2, each matching 5 bases. Trimming removed 6 bases from V and 5 bases from J, with 22 bases in between. The CDR3 extends over 16 amino acids. Germline lookup yields CDR1 SGHTA and CDR2 FQGNSA. The CDR3 sequence: CASRGYRDRSRETQYF. CDR3 nucleotide sequence: TGTGCCAGCAGGGGATACCGGGACCGCTCCCGGGAGACCCAGTACTTC.

Notes on this clonotype: A much more abundant neighbour one base away suggests this may be a read error. The gene calls are TRBV10-3 and TRBJ2-4; 11 nucleotides agree with TRBD2. The length of the CDR3 is 19 residues. The germline CDR1 and CDR2 sequences are ENHRY and SYGVKD. V shed 5 bases and J 0 bases; nucleotides not matched to a gene: 12. CDR3 region: CAISPNLPTSGVAKNIQYF. CDR3 in DNA: TGTGCCATCAGTCCCAACCTCCCGACTAGCGGGGTAGCCAAAAACATTCAGTACTTC.

Comment on this clonotype: A much larger clone sits a single nucleotide away, making a read error possible. The chain has TRBV29-1 and TRBJ2-7; 7 bases line up with TRBD2. Germline CDR1 and CDR2: SQVTM and ANQGSEA. The CDR3 extends over 12 amino acids. The CDR3 loop is CSIEGRAYEQYF. CDR3 bases: TGCAGCATTGAAGGGAGGGCCTACGAGCAGTACTTC.

This clonotype was detected a few times. The V and J genes are TRBV7-9 and TRBJ2-5; 8 bases agree with TRBD1. The CDR3 is 14 residues long. Losses at the gene ends were 4 bases for V and 5 bases for J; bases not matched to a gene: 6. Germline V gene lookup returns CDR1 SEHNR and CDR2 FQNEAQ (reference sequence). CDR3 nucleotides: TGTGCCAGCAGCTCAGGACAGGGACCGGAGACCCAGTACTTC. Its translation: CASSSGQGPETQYF.

The chain has TRBV7-2 and TRBJ2-3; 7 positions agree with TRBD2. The CDR3 is 14 residues long. J was trimmed by 2 bases and V by 5 bases; bases with no gene match: 4. Germline CDR1 is SGHTA and CDR2 is FQGNSA. CDR3 DNA: TGTGCCAGCAGCCCTCGACTAGCCACAGATACGCAGTATTTT. Translated: CASSPRLATDTQYF.

The chain is built from TRBV10-3 and TRBJ1-2, with no clear D. V was trimmed by 0 bases and J by 1 base, leaving 15 bases between them. The CDR3 consists of 17 residues. Germline values: CDR1 ENHRY, CDR2 SYGVKD. The CDR3 bases are TGTGCCATCAGTGAGTCGCCCGGGGTCGCAGATAACTATGGCTACACCTTC. It translates to CAISESPGVADNYGYTF.

This clonotype was counted between two and nine times. V is TRBV15 and J is TRBJ1-5; D not certain. Germline V lookup: CDR1 LNHNV, CDR2 YYDKDF (reference sequence). The CDR3 spans 18 residues. V lost 1 base to trimming and J lost 1 base, with 17 bases between them. The CDR3 protein is CATSRAILGVGSNQPQHF. For the CDR3, the DNA is TGTGCCACCAGCAGAGCGATCCTCGGAGTGGGGAGCAATCAGCCCCAGCATTTT.

This clonotype was picked up a small number of times. The chain joins TRBV7-9 to TRBJ1-6; D is unclear. The germline V gene encodes CDR1 SEHNR and CDR2 FQNEAQ (reference sequence). The CDR3 loop spans 18 amino acids. With 1 base removed from V and 5 bases from J, the gap between germline ends came to 18 bases. Written as DNA, the CDR3 is TGTGCCAGCAGCTTAGACGTCACGGCTAAACTGGATAATTCACCCCTCCACTTT. Its translation is CASSLDVTAKLDNSPLHF.

This clonotype was found a few times. This chain joins TRBV15 and TRBJ2-1, with 7 bases lining up with TRBD2. In germline, CDR1 is LNHNV, CDR2 YYDKDF (reference sequence). This CDR3 is built from 17 residues. Losses at the gene ends were 1 base for V and 6 bases for J; bases not matched to a gene: 12. Here the CDR3 reads CATSRARPGAGSNEQFF. CDR3 nucleotide sequence: TGTGCCACCAGCAGAGCTAGGCCGGGAGCGGGGAGCAATGAGCAGTTCTTC. Full variable domain (outside the CDR3, taken from reference TRBV15 and TRBJ2-1): DAMVIQNPRYQVTQFGKPVTLSCSQTLNHNVMYWYQQKSSQAPKLLFHYYDKDFNNEADTPDNFQSRRPNTSFCFLDIRSPGLGDTAMYLCATSRARPGAGSNEQFFGPGTRLTVL.

This chain links TRBV6-5 with TRBJ1-1; 8 bases match TRBD1. After removal of 5 bases from V and 4 bases from J, the junction contained 9 bases not matched to a gene. This CDR3 has 15 amino acids. Looked up from germline, CDR1 is MNHEY and CDR2 is SVGAGI. CDR3 residues: CASSRSDRGVTEAFF. DNA of the CDR3: TGTGCCAGCAGTCGATCAGACAGGGGCGTCACTGAAGCTTTCTTT.

V usage is TRBV5-6 and J usage is TRBJ2-1; D may correspond to TRBD1 or TRBD2 (5 bases each). This CDR3 is 13 amino acids long. Trimming shortened V by 0 bases and J by 7 bases, and 8 bases separated the two germline ends. CDR1 and CDR2 (germline): SGHDT, YYEEEE. For the CDR3, the DNA is TGTGCCAGCAGCTTGGTGGGGGAAAATGAGCAGTTCTTC. Translated: CASSLVGENEQFF. Based on the CDR3 plus reference TRBV5-6 and TRBJ2-1, the full variable domain is DAGVTQSPTHLIKTRGQQVTLRCSPKSGHDTVSWYQQALGQGPQFIFQYYEEEERQRGNFPDRFSGHQFPNYSSELNVNALLLGDSALYLCASSLVGENEQFFGPGTRLTVL.

This clonotype was seen only a few times. The rearrangement joins TRBV28 to TRBJ2-7; TRBD2 is a possible D gene (6 bases). The CDR3 contains 15 residues. V was cut by 10 bases and J by 0 bases, with 19 bases left in between. Germline V gene sequence: CDR1 MDHEN, CDR2 SYDVKM. The CDR3 here is CATKRGLLSSYEQYF. DNA of the CDR3: TGTGCCACCAAACGGGGACTCCTGAGCTCCTACGAGCAGTACTTC.

This clonotype showed up many times. The chain is built from TRBV4-3 and TRBJ2-1; no firm D call. V was pared by 4 bases and J by 5 bases, with 9 bases between. The germline gives CDR1 LGHNA, CDR2 YSLEER. This CDR3 spans 13 amino acids. The CDR3 sequence is CASSPAVNNEQFF. As DNA, the CDR3 is TGCGCCAGCAGCCCGGCGGTGAACAATGAGCAGTTCTTC.

This sequence joins TRBV20-1 and TRBJ2-7; 10 bases are shared with TRBD2. Losses at the gene ends were 5 bases for V and 4 bases for J; bases not matched to a gene: 11. CDR3 length: 15 amino acids. The V gene's germline CDR1 is DFQATT and CDR2 SNEGSKA (reference sequence). CDR3 sequence (DNA): TGCAGTGCTCCCCCCCGGCTAGCGGGAGCGTACGAGCAGTACTTC. Its translation: CSAPPRLAGAYEQYF.

This CDR3 reads CSAGPGGNQPQHF. The DNA of the CDR3 is TGCAGTGCTGGACCGGGTGGCAATCAGCCCCAGCATTTT. This chain uses TRBV20-1 with TRBJ1-5; D is undetermined. The V end was cut by 5 bases, the J end by 2 bases, with 10 bases between. CDR1 DFQATT and CDR2 SNEGSKA come from the germline V gene (reference sequence). The CDR3 is made up of 13 amino acids.